This TCR beta chain was documented in a study of blood T cell repertoires in COVID-19. Sequencing was performed with immunoSEQ multiplex PCR; in TCRdb, only in-frame clones are kept and a portion is missing. The data show about 280,000 clones, with 70% to 90% seen just once and around 5.8% held by the top ten. Individuals drawn from 24 US areas were about 18 to 100 years old. Cohort 3 recovery required two negative PCRs, clearance, or symptom resolution. This clone was detected a few times. Trimming shortened V by 3 bases and J by 4 bases, and 12 bases separated the two germline ends. The CDR3 is 14 amino acids. Germline CDR1 and CDR2: LNHDA and SQIVND (reference sequence).

The sequence came from a woman between 40 and 55 years old who had recovered from COVID-19. Input material: PBMCs or T cells enriched from blood (not recorded which). The chain has TRBV19 and TRBJ2-5; D is unclear. The CDR3 loop is CASSMPQVLETQYF. CDR3 nucleotide sequence: TGTGCCAGTAGTATGCCTCAGGTTTTAGAGACCCAGTACTTC.